The entry that follows covers one T cell receptor (beta chain) sequence. This clonotype has at least ten counts. What antigen it recognizes has not been identified. Base qualities are not provided; no much larger clone lies one nucleotide away. V sheds 7 bases and J sheds 0 bases, leaving 28 bases between their ends. The CDR3 holds 20 amino acids from the cysteine to the phenylalanine. Only the CDR3 DNA is retained, 60 bases long and in frame from the first base. The germline V gene specifies SGHAT as CDR1 and FQNNGV as CDR2. Interpreted using the paper, the treatment or condition label stands for: allogeneic hematopoietic cell transplantation with graft depleted of TCRalphabeta T cells and CD19 B cells. Transplant recipients were children who received TCRalphabeta/CD19-depleted allogeneic hematopoietic cell grafts. Libraries were made using PCR. TCRdb shows the sequencer as Illumina HiSeq 2500. TCR libraries were prepared with molecular barcoding, using unique molecular identifiers to normalize TCRbeta repertoire quantification. TCRdb applied fastp at Q25 and MiXCR to the public reads, then kept only in-frame beta chains. One record per CDR3 amino acid sequence lists the most common genes and DNA. For this sample the table gives about 460,000 distinct CDR3 sequences, of which over 9.5% were detected only once. About 15% of the sample lies in the top ten.

This sample is part of a study of T-cell reconstitution after alpha-beta-depleted transplantation in children (dated by TCRdb to 2015 to 2016). As for the study more broadly: The study quantitatively tracked T-cell immune reconstitution after TCRalphabeta/CD19-depleted allogeneic hematopoietic cell transplantation in children using TCR repertoire profiling.

Here is what the overall study found, with its caveats: The apparently early recovery of alphabetaT-cell counts about two months after transplant reportedly depended on only several hundred rapidly expanded clones that came from non-depleted graft cells. In some patients, the high TCRbeta diversity seen at day 60 was put down to recipient T cells and intrathymic progenitors that had survived conditioning. Over the following months the frequencies of hyperexpanded clones went down, and after one year T-cell counts and TCRbeta diversity were mostly credited to newly produced T cells.

The TCR originated in a female patient aged 2-10 years who had a stem cell transplant for aplastic anemia, so the T cells may come from the graft donor. The chain employs TRBV11-2 and TRBJ1-3; the best D guess is TRBD1, with 6 bases matching. Sequenced here: PBMCs, mostly from graft donor cells, sampled 180 days after TCRalphabeta/CD19-depleted stem cell transplant. The bases read TGTGCCAGCACCCCCAGGGCAGGGGATATGATCTCGAGCTCTGGAAACACCATATATTTT. It encodes CASTPRAGDMISSSGNTIYF.